This is a list of T cell receptor delta chains from one sample in a study of gamma-delta T cells after stem cell transplantation. TCRdb reanalysed the RT-PCR reads with CATT. The sample gives some 800 delta-chain clones, roughly 15% of which show up once; 45% to 65% is in the top ten. Sequencing was performed on gamma-delta T cells. These TCRs come from a human donor. It is not recorded whose cells these are; they may come from a transplant donor. CDR3s leave out the opening cysteine and the closing phenylalanine or tryptophan.

CDR3 | J | V
ACDTVGDPLTAQLF | TRDJ2 | TRDV2
AFSDLLGDTNTDKLI | TRDJ1 | TRDV3
ACDRLLGDTRADKLI | TRDJ1 | TRDV2
ACDSLMGDTVTDKLI | TRDJ1 | TRDV2
ALGEHPRFLRTWGILGKLI | TRDJ1 | TRDV1
ACDTVESNRRTGGLTDKLI | TRDJ1 | TRDV2
ACDTVLGDSSWDTRQMF | TRDJ3 | TRDV2
ACDPLTLRYTDKLI | TRDJ1 | TRDV2
ACDTVLGKGDKLI | TRDJ1 | TRDV2
ACDKGWGLTDKLI | TRDJ1 | TRDV2
ACDKIPTSVLGDNRADDKLI | TRDJ1 | TRDV2
ACDSTGGYSWDTRQMF | TRDJ3 | TRDV2
ACDTVRSGGLTDKLI | TRDJ1 | TRDV2
ACDISLSGSWDTRQMF | TRDJ3 | TRDV2
ACDSLTGGRTDKLI | TRDJ1 | TRDV2
ACDIVGGISWDTRQMF | TRDJ3 | TRDV2
ACDTGLGDTSWDTRQMF | TRDJ3 | TRDV2
ACDTVLGDTRSTDKLI | TRDJ1 | TRDV2
ACDTWGINGGNKLI | TRDJ1 | TRDV2
ACDSVLGDTLSWDTRQMF | TRDJ3 | TRDV2
AFSRGVRWGNSYTDKLI | TRDJ1 | TRDV3
ALGELPQSWGIPTDKLI | TRDJ1 | TRDV1
ACDPLGGADKLI | TRDJ1 | TRDV2
ACDTVTGGYNGTSYTDKLI | TRDJ1 | TRDV2
ACDTVRSGGLLDKLI | TRDJ1 | TRDV2
ACDTGHGNSWDTRQMF | TRDJ3 | TRDV2
ACSPVLGDPYTDKLI | TRDJ1 | TRDV2
ACDTVGDTFDKLI | TRDJ1 | TRDV2
ACDKLGPNTDKLI | TRDJ1 | TRDV2
ACDTVGDPLTAQLF | TRDJ2 | TRDV2
ACDPVTRGIYTDKLI | TRDJ1 | TRDV2
ACDLVGDTRNTDKLI | TRDJ1 | TRDV2
ALGVIRPGQPYWGIQYTDKLI | TRDJ1 | TRDV1
ACDTTGGSSWDTRQMF | TRDJ3 | TRDV2
ACDPIRLGDKLI | TRDJ1 | TRDV2
ACDTVYGGYRGEYTDKLI | TRDJ1 | TRDV2
ALGVSLPTWGTFPDKLI | TRDJ1 | TRDV1
ACVALLGDTRSTDKLI | TRDJ1 | TRDV2
ACDTVCGGYRGEYTDKLI | TRDJ1 | TRDV2
ACEPLGRTDKLI | TRDJ1 | TRDV2
ACDTTGISWDTRQMF | TRDJ3 | TRDV2
ALGAPGPYWGIRFEPLI | TRDJ4 | TRDV1